The present entry profiles one T cell receptor beta chain with its context. The data stem from a study of blood T cell repertoires in COVID-19. Method: immunoSEQ multiplex PCR; TCRdb's copy keeps in-frame clones and lacks some. The sample has about 45,000 clones; 70% to 85% are singletons. The CDR3 sequence is 11 residues long. CDR1 and CDR2 (germline): GTSNPN, SVGIG (reference sequence). Deletions cut 1 base from V and 11 bases from J, with 10 bases between. The receptor was derived from a woman aged 80 or older with acute or convalescent COVID-19. Sample: peripheral blood. The chain couples TRBV30 to TRBJ2-3; D is perhaps TRBD2 (5 bases). The CDR3 DNA sequence: TGTGCCTGGAGTGCCCTAGCTGTGCAGTATTTT. Its translation: CAWSALAVQYF.